The clone carrying this T cell receptor (beta chain) was counted many times. Unique molecular identifiers were affixed to discrete cDNA molecules within the library. From the RACE reads, TCRdb called clonotypes with MiXCR, one entry per CDR3 protein. This table has 100,000 to 150,000 distinct CDR3 sequences, around 8.2% appearing once. The sample is drawn from a study of human T cells and chemical hapten exposure. Study in general: Per-sample TCR yield variability stemmed mainly from small pooled library volume differences.

Time point meaning: healthy volunteer bleed at 2 weeks. The starting material, unfractionated whole blood, was used for total RNA extraction. This CDR3 has 13 residues. Between the trimmed V and J ends, which lost 11 bases and 1 base, there was a span of 14 bases. This TCR was sampled from a male donor in good health. Some clones in this sample may be carry-over from other donors' samples. The material sequenced was whole blood. The chain joins TRBV12-3 or TRBV12-4 to TRBJ2-5, with D unresolved. Here the CDR3 DNA reads TGTGCCTCTAGAGCCCCCCCCCAAGAGACCCAGTACTTC. Translating gives CASRAPPQETQYF.